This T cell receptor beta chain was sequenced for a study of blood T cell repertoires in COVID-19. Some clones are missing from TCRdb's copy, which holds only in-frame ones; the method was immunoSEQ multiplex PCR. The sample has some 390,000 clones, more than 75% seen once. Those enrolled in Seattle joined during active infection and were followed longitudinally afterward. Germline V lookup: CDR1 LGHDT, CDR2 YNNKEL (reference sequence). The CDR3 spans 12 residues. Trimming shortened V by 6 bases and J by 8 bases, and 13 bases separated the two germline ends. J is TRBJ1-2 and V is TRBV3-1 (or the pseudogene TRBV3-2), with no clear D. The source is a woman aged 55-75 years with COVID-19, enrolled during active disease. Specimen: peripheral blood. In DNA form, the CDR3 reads TGTGCCAGCAGGCGAAACCCAGGAGGCTACACCTTC. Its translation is CASRRNPGGYTF.